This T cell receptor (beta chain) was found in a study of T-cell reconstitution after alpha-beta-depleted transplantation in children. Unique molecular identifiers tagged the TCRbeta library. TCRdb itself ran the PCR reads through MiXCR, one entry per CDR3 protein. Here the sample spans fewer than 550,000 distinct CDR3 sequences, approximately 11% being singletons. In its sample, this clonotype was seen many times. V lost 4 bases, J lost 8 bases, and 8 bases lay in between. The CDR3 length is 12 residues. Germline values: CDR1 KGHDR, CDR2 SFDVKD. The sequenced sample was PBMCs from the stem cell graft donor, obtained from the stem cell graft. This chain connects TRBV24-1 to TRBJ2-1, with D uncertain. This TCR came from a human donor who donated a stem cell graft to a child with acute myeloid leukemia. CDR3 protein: CATSDPADEQFF. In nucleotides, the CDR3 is TGTGCCACCAGTGACCCGGCCGATGAGCAGTTCTTC.